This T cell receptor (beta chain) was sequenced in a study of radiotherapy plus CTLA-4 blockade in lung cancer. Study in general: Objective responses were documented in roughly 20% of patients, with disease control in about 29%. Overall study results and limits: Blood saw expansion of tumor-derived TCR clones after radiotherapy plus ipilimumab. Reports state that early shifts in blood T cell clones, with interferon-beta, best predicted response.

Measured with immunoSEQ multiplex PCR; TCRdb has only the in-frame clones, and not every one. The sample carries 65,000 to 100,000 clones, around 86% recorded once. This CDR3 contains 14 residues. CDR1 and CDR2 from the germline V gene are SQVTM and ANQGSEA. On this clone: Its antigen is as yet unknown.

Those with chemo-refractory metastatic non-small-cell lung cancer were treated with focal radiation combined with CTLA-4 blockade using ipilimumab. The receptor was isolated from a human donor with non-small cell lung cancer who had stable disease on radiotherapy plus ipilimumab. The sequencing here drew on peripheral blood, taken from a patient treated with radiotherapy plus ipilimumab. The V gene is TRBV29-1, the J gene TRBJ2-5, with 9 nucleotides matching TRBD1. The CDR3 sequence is CSTGQGLSQETQYF. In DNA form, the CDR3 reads TGCAGTACGGGACAGGGCCTATCCCAAGAGACCCAGTACTTC.